This T cell receptor beta chain emerged from a study of siplizumab effects on memory and regulatory T cells. Overall study results and limits: The study found that siplizumab significantly reduced alloreactive sequences traceable to unstimulated CD4+ memory cells. A naive or memory phenotype could not be assigned to roughly 75-97% of the proliferating CD4+ or CD8+ clones. Sequences below about 10^-5 frequency were poorly captured, and few alloreactive clones mapped to unstimulated subsets. Apparently key alloresponse contributors, naive T cells also seemed more diverse than memory cells.

To note about this clone: The target antigen is unknown.

Assay: immunoSEQ multiplex PCR; the TCRdb copy retains only in-frame clones and omits some. The sample includes about 100,000 clones, 85% to 95% seen only once; the top ten take approximately 1.5%. Between the trimmed V and J ends, which lost 8 bases and 3 bases, there was a span of 17 bases. CDR1 is ENHRY and CDR2 is SYGVKD in the germline V gene. The length of the CDR3 is 16 residues. The TCR was taken from a human donor in good health. This chain joins TRBV10-3 and TRBJ2-6, with D possibly TRBD1 on 6 matching bases. The sequencing sample was made of non-Treg CD4+ T cells sorted from blood. The CDR3: CAIGPHREGGANVLTF. CDR3 in DNA: TGTGCCATCGGACCACACAGGGAAGGTGGGGCCAACGTCCTGACTTTC.